This TCR beta chain originates from a study of beta chain features in type 1 diabetes. On the study more broadly: Age, gender and cell yields were similar between patients and healthy donors.

To note about this clone: Its antigen remains unidentified.

Findings of the study overall: All four CD4+ subsets from Type 1 diabetes patients carried moderately but significantly shorter TCRB CDR3s. Naive, central memory and regulatory TCRB repertoires appeared more similar among patients than healthy donors.

Sorting of CD4+ naive, central memory, regulatory and stem cell-like memory cells was performed via CD45RO/CCR7/CD25/CD127/CD95/CD27. Reverse transcribing all isolated RNA meant expressed TCRB transcripts were sequenced. Naive, central memory and regulatory T cell samples came to a mean of approximately 3.57 million reads. The data were produced by immunoSEQ multiplex PCR, yet TCRdb's version contains in-frame clones alone and is incomplete. The sample gives roughly 700,000 clones, 13% of which show up once; 0.022% is in the top ten. V lost 7 bases and J lost 6; bases outside the gene matches: 9. The germline gives CDR1 SNHLY, CDR2 FYNNEI. The CDR3 runs 15 residues.

Material for sequencing was naive CD4+ T cells from blood. This chain uses TRBV2 with TRBJ2-3; 11 nucleotides line up with TRBD2. The sequence came from a young man with type 1 diabetes. The CDR3 nucleotides are TGTGCCAGCATCAATAGCGGGGGGGCCTGGGATACGCAGTATTTT. Its translation: CASINSGGAWDTQYF.